Each of the 4 T cell receptor beta chains below was sequenced from the same sample in a study of T-cell memory formation after mild COVID-19. TCRdb recomputed calls from the 5' RACE reads with MiXCR, one row per CDR3 protein. The sample holds over 60,000 distinct CDR3 sequences, over 15% seen once. Input material: PBMCs or a T cell subset sorted from them (not recorded which). Receptor source: an adult woman who had mild COVID-19 (a few samples of this study predate the infection). Cell type and time point are not known.

The gene calls are TRBV28 and TRBJ2-3; 7 nucleotides agree with TRBD2. The CDR3 extends over 15 amino acids. V shed 6 bases and J 2 bases; nucleotides not matched to a gene: 8. The V gene's germline CDR1 is MDHEN and CDR2 SYDVKM. The chain's CDR3 is CASRAGRRFTDTQYF. The CDR3 DNA is TGTGCCAGCAGAGCGGGACGGAGGTTCACAGATACGCAGTATTTT.

This clonotype was seen more than once but under ten times. The CDR3 sequence is CASSFPVARSTDTQYF. In DNA, the CDR3 is TGTGCCAGCAGTTTTCCCGTAGCACGAAGCACAGATACGCAGTATTTT. This chain links TRBV12-3 or TRBV12-4 with TRBJ2-3; D call uncertain. CDR3 length equals 16 residues. V lost 3 bases to trimming and J lost 0 bases, with 13 bases between them.

This clonotype was seen more than once but under ten times. For the CDR3, the DNA is TGTGCCAGCAGCGCCGGGACTTACAGCTCCTACAATGAGCAGTTCTTC. Its translation is CASSAGTYSSYNEQFF. The chain employs TRBV13 and TRBJ2-1, with D perhaps TRBD2 (6 bases). V gave up 5 bases and J gave up 0 bases, with 14 bases separating them. Germline CDR1 is PRHDT and CDR2 is FYEKMQ (reference sequence). The CDR3 contains 16 residues.

The chain recombines TRBV29-1 with TRBJ2-7; 8 bases are shared with TRBD1. J lost 0 bases, V lost 0 bases, and 7 bases had no gene match. The length of the CDR3 is 16 residues. CDR1 and CDR2 from the germline V gene are SQVTM and ANQGSEA. This CDR3 is CSVEDHRDRSSYEQYF. In DNA form, the CDR3 reads TGCAGCGTTGAAGATCACCGGGACAGGAGCTCCTACGAGCAGTACTTC.